This TCR beta chain came from a study of response to subunit inactivated influenza vaccine. Study-wide points: The authors suggested that every seasonal influenza vaccination recruits few new T cells.

CDR1 is SGHTA and CDR2 is FQGNSA in the germline V gene. Trimming shortened V by 1 base and J by 3 bases, and 9 bases separated the two germline ends. The CDR3 is made up of 15 amino acids. About this clonotype itself: What it binds is not known.

TCRdb used MiXCR to reprocess the RT-PCR reads, holding one entry per CDR3 protein. The sample carries about 520,000 distinct CDR3 sequences, over 25% recorded once. The genes are TRBV7-2 and TRBJ2-2, with D possibly being TRBD1 (5 bases). This clonotype originated in a man aged 45-65 years who received an inactivated influenza vaccine. The material was CD4+ T cells sorted from PBMCs, obtained roughly 5 days after vaccination. The CDR3 region has the DNA TGTGCCAGCAGCTTAGTCGCAGGGTACACCGGGGAGCTGTTTTTT. Translating it yields CASSLVAGYTGELFF.